This T cell receptor beta chain appears in the sequencing data of a study of cytomegalovirus exposure and HLA in healthy donors. Study-level points and caveats: There was a cluster of highly shared sequence variants that was likely a sequencing artifact.

As to this clone: The antigen remains undetermined.

The CDR3 sequence is 13 residues long. Germline V gene data show CDR1 as MGHRA and CDR2 as YSYEKL. The ends were cut back, 1 base at V and 8 bases at J, with 11 bases in the middle. The PCR had 60 Vbeta and 13 Jbeta primers. Method: immunoSEQ multiplex PCR; TCRdb's copy keeps in-frame clones and lacks some. The sample comprises under 200,000 clones, 77% of which are singletons, and 2% to 3% rests with the top ten. The source of this sequence is a woman aged 40 to 50 in good health and CMV-seropositive. Input material: PBMCs. The chain has TRBV4-1 and TRBJ1-2, with D possibly matching TRBD1 (6 bases). The CDR3, as DNA: TGCGCCAGCAGCCAAGGGGGGGGGCGAGGCTACACCTTC. As protein: CASSQGGGRGYTF.